This TCR beta chain was identified during a study of CD8 T cells in Susac syndrome. Trimming cost V 3 bases and J 2 bases; bases outside gene matches: 6. The length of the CDR3 is 15 residues. CDR1 SGHRS and CDR2 YFSETQ come from the germline V gene. Reverse transcription of about 0.5 to 1 ug RNA was carried out with random hexamers. TCRdb fed the immunoSEQ multiplex PCR reads into MiXCR, producing one record per CDR3 protein. The sample consists of roughly 110,000 distinct CDR3 sequences, around 94% of them appearing once. With regard to this clonotype: Its antigen is unknown.

Study-level results: The authors acknowledged that their TCR sequencing and HLA analysis involved a relatively small number of individuals.

The receptor was isolated from a human donor with Susac syndrome. V usage is TRBV5-1 and J usage is TRBJ1-2, with TRBD1 identical over 8 bases. The material sequenced was CD8+ T cells from PBMCs. DNA for the CDR3: TGCGCCAGCAGCTCCCCGGACAGGGTAAACTATGGCTACACCTTC. It specifies CASSSPDRVNYGYTF.